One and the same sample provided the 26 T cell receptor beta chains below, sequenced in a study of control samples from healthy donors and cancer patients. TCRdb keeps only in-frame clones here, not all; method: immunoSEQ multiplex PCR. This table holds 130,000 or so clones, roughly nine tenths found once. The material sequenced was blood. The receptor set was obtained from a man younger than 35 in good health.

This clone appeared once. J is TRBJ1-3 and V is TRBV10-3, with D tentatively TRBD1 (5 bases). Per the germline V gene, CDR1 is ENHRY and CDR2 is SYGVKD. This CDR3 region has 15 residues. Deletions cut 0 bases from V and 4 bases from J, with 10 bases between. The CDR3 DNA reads TGTGCCATCAGTGAGTCAGGACACCTAGGAAACACCATATATTTT. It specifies CAISESGHLGNTIYF.

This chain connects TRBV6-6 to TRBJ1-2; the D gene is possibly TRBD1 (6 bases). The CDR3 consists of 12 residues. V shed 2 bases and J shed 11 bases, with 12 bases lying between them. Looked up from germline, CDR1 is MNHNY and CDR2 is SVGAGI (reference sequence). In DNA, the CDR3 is TGTGCCAGCAGTTACGCCTCAGGGGTTTACACCTTC. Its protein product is CASSYASGVYTF.

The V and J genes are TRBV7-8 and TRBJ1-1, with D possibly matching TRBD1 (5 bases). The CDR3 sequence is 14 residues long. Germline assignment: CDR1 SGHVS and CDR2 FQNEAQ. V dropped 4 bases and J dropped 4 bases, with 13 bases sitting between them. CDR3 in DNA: TGTGCCAGCAGCTATCAGCAGGGCGGCACTGAAGCTTTCTTT. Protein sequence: CASSYQQGGTEAFF.

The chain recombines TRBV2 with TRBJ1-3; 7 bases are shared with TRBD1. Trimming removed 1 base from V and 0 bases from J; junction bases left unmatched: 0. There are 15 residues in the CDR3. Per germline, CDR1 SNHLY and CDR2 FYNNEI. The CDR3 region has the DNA TGTGCCAGCAGTGAAGGGACAGGCTCTGGAAACACCATATATTTT. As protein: CASSEGTGSGNTIYF.

The CDR3 coding sequence is TGTGCCAGCAGCCGATCGTCCGGGACAGGGGGCTACGAGCAGTACTTC. This gives the protein CASSRSSGTGGYEQYF. V usage is TRBV7-6 and J usage is TRBJ2-7, with 11 positions matching TRBD1. The CDR3 extends over 16 amino acids. The germline V gene encodes CDR1 SGHVS and CDR2 FNYEAQ. The V and J ends lost 5 bases and 3 bases, in that order; junction bases with no gene match: 9.

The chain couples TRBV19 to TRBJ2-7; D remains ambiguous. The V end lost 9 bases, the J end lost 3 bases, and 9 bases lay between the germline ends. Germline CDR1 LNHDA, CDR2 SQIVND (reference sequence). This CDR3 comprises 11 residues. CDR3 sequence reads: CARSTNYEQYF. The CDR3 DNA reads TGTGCCAGGTCGACAAACTACGAGCAGTACTTC.

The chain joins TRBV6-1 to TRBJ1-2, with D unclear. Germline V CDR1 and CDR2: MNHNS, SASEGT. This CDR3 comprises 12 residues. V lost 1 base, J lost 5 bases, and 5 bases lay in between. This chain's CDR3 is CASSEGAYGYTF. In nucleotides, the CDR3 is TGTGCCAGCAGTGAAGGGGCGTATGGCTACACCTTC.

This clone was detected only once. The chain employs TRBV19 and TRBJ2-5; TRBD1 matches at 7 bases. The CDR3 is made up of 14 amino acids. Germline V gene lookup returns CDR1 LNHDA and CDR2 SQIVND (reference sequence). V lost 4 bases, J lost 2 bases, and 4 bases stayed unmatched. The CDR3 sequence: CASSKDRRQETQYF. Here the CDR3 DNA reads TGTGCCAGTAGTAAGGACAGGCGTCAAGAGACCCAGTACTTC.

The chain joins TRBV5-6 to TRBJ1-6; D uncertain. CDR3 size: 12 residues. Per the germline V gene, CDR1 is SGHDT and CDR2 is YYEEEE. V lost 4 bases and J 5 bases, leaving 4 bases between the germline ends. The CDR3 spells CASSLNNSPLHF. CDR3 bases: TGTGCCAGCAGCCTAAATAATTCACCCCTCCACTTT.

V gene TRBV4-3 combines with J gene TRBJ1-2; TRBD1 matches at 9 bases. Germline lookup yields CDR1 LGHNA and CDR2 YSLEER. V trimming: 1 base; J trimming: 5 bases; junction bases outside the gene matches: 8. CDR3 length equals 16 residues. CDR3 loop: CASSQAGDRVGYGYTF. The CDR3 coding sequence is TGCGCCAGCAGCCAAGCAGGGGACAGGGTTGGGTATGGCTACACCTTC.

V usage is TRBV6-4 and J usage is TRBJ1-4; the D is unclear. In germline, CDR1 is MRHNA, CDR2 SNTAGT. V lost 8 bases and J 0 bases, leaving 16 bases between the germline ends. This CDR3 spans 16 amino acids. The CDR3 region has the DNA TGTGCCAGCCGAAGTAGAGCGTCAGCAACTAATGAAAAACTGTTTTTT. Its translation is CASRSRASATNEKLFF.

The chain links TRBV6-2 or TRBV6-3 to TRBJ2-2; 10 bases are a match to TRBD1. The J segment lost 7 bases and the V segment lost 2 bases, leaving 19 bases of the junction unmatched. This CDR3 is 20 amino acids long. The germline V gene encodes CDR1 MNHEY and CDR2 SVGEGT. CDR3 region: CASSYGIRISGTGAIGELFF. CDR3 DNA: TGTGCCAGCAGTTACGGGATCCGAATAAGCGGGACAGGGGCCATCGGGGAGCTGTTTTTT.

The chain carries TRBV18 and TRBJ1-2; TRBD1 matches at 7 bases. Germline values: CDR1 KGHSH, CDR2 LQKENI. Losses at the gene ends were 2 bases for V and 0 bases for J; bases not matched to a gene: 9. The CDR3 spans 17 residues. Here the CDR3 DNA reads TGTGCCAGCTCACCAAACGCCTGGACAGGAACTAACTATGGCTACACCTTC. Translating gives CASSPNAWTGTNYGYTF.

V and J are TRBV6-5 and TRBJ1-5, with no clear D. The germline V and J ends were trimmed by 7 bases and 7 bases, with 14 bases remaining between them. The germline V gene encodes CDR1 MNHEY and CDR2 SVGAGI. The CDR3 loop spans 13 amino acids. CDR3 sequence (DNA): TGTGCCAGCATGGAGATAGTCGACCAGCCCCAGCATTTT. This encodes CASMEIVDQPQHF.

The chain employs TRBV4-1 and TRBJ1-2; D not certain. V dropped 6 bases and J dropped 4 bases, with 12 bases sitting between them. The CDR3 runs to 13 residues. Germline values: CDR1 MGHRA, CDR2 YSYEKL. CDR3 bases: TGCGCCAGCAGTTCGGGGAACCGCTATGGCTACACCTTC. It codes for CASSSGNRYGYTF.

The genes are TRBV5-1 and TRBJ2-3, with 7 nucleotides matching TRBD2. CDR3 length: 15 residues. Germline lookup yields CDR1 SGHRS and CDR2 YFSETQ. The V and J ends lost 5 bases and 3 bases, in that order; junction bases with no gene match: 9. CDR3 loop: CASSPQRGTTDTQYF. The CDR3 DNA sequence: TGCGCCAGCAGTCCCCAGCGGGGTACAACAGATACGCAGTATTTT.

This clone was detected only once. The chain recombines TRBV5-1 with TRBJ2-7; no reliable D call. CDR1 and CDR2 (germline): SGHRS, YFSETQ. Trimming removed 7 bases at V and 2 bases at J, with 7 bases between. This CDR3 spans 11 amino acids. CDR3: CASHSTYEQYF. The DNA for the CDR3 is TGCGCCAGCCACAGCACCTACGAGCAGTACTTC.

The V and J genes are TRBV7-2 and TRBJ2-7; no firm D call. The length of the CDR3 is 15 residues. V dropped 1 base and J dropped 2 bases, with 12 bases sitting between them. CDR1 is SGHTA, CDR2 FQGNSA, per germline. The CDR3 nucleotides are TGTGCCAGCAGCTTAGGTAGTCGGGTTACCTACGAGCAGTACTTC. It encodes CASSLGSRVTYEQYF.

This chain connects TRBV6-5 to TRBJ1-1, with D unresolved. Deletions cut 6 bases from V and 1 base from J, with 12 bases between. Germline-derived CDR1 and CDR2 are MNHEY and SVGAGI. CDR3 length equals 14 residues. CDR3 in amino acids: CASRAFSGNTEAFF. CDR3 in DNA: TGTGCCAGCAGGGCGTTCTCGGGGAACACTGAAGCTTTCTTT.

CDR3 sequence (DNA): TGTGCCAGTTCAAATGGGGGCTCTGGGGCCAACGTCCTGACTTTC. Translation gives CASSNGGSGANVLTF. V usage is TRBV19 and J usage is TRBJ2-6; D may correspond to TRBD1 or TRBD2 (5 bases each). Germline V gene sequence: CDR1 LNHDA, CDR2 SQIVND (reference sequence). Trimming stripped 8 bases from V and 0 bases from J, with 11 bases between. The CDR3 consists of 15 residues.

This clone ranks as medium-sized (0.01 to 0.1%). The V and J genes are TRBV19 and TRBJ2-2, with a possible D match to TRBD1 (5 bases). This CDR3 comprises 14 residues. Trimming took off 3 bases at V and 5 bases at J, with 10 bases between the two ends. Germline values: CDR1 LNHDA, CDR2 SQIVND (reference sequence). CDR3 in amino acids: CASSISRATGELFF. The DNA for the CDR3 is TGTGCCAGTAGTATTTCCAGGGCAACCGGGGAGCTGTTTTTT.

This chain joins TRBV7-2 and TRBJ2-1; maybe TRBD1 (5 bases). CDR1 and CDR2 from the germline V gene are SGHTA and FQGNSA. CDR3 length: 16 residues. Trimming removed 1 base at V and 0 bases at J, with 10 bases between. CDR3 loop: CASSLGQGSSYNEQFF. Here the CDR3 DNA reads TGTGCCAGCAGCTTAGGGCAGGGAAGCTCCTACAATGAGCAGTTCTTC. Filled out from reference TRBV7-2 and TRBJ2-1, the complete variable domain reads GAGVSQSPSNKVTEKGKDVELRCDPISGHTALYWYRQSLGQGLEFLIYFQGNSAPDKSGLPSDRFSAERTGGSVSTLTIQRTQQEDSAVYLCASSLGQGSSYNEQFFGPGTRLTVL.

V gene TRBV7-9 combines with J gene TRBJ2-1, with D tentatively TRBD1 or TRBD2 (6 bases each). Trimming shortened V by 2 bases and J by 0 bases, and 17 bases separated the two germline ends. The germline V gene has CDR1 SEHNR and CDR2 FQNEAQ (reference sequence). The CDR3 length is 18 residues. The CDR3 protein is CASSLIRGEKASYNEQFF. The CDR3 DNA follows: TGTGCCAGCAGCTTAATTAGGGGGGAAAAGGCCTCCTACAATGAGCAGTTCTTC.

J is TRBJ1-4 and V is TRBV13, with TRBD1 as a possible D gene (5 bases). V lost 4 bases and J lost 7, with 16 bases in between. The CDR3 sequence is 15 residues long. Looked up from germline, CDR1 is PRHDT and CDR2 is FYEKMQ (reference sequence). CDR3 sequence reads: CASSSGPLGGEKLFF. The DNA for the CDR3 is TGTGCCAGCAGCTCAGGACCCCTGGGGGGTGAAAAACTGTTTTTT.

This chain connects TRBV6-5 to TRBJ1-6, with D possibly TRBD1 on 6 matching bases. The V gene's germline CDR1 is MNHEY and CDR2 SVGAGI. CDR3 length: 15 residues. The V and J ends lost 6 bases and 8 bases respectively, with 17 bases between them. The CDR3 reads CASRPPGQRDSPLHF. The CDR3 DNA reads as TGTGCCAGCAGGCCTCCCGGACAGCGGGATTCACCCCTCCACTTT.

The CDR3 nucleotides are TGCAGCGTTGAAGATCAATCGAACACCGGGGAGCTGTTTTTT. Protein sequence: CSVEDQSNTGELFF. The chain links TRBV29-1 to TRBJ2-2; no definite D call. Germline V lookup: CDR1 SQVTM, CDR2 ANQGSEA. V was trimmed by 0 bases and J by 0 bases, leaving 5 bases between them. This CDR3 is built from 14 residues.